This T cell receptor beta chain was recorded in a study of blood T cell repertoires in COVID-19. Study-wide context: Sites in the United States, Italy and Spain provided acute and convalescent COVID-19 samples. The analysed material was cDNA or gDNA that came from T cells, B-cell-depleted T cells, or PBMCs.

Per the original data handling: Using reference gene primer amplification, nucleated cell counts were estimated. Some clones are missing from TCRdb's copy, which holds only in-frame ones; the method was immunoSEQ multiplex PCR. That table furnishes V, J and clone size, whereas the DNA furnished D and trimming. Among some 170,000 clones listed, roughly 80% were seen once. Trimming removed 5 bases at V and 5 bases at J, with 6 bases between. Germline values: CDR1 MDHEN, CDR2 SYDVKM. The CDR3 has 11 residues. The sample comprised peripheral blood. This chain uses TRBV28 with TRBJ1-2; D gene uncertain. The receptor's source is a woman in her sixties or seventies with acute or convalescent COVID-19. The CDR3 DNA sequence: TGTGCCAGCAGTCGGGAGTATGGCTACACCTTC. It codes for CASSREYGYTF.